This T cell receptor (beta chain) was obtained from a study of cytomegalovirus exposure and HLA in healthy donors. Overall study context: Out of roughly 200 million T cells, an earlier analysis found over 100 million unique TCR beta sequences in total. Study-wide results and caveats: The authors enumerated over 150 TCR beta chains as linked to cytomegalovirus.

A word on this clone: Its antigen is currently unknown.

This CDR3 is built from 14 residues. The germline V gene encodes CDR1 SGHDT and CDR2 YYEEEE. Trimming removed 4 bases at V and 4 bases at J, with 14 bases between. The PCR employed 60 Vbeta primers together with 13 Jbeta primers. Here immunoSEQ multiplex PCR was the method, and the copy in TCRdb shows in-frame clones only, minus some. The data show about 140,000 clones, with 73% seen just once and 1.3% held by the top ten. The TCR was taken from a woman in her thirties or forties in good health and CMV-seronegative. Input material: PBMCs. The chain combines TRBV5-6 with TRBJ2-5, with D perhaps TRBD1 (6 bases). CDR3 in amino acids: CASSLTGYGETQYF. The CDR3 DNA follows: TGTGCCAGCAGCCTCACAGGGTACGGAGAGACCCAGTACTTC.